These 5 T cell receptor beta chains came from one sample sequenced in a study of vaccination and CD4 T cells after COVID-19 (dated by TCRdb to between 2021 and 2022). Read against the paper, the sample's treatment or condition label means: approximately nine-day PBMC culture with coronavirus spike peptide pools or control peptides (ViraFEST assay). CD4+ T cells from unexposed donors were collected before the COVID-19 pandemic (2011-2018). Library preparation used PCR. Sequencer: Illumina iSeq 100. TCR sequencing of DNA from cultured CD4+ T cells used the Oncomine TCR Beta short-read assay at the Johns Hopkins FTIC core. TCRdb reprocessing: public reads trimmed at Q25 with fastp, clones called with MiXCR, in-frame beta chains kept. All rows with the same CDR3 protein become a single entry with the most common DNA and genes. The table for this sample lists about 7,000 distinct CDR3 sequences; 30% to 35% of them were counted only once. The biggest ten clones account for approximately 24% of the sample.

Their antigens remain unidentified. The specimen was CD4+ T cells from blood, cultured in vitro. The source is a human donor in good health.

This chain links TRBV2 with TRBJ1-6; 9 bases match TRBD1. The germline CDR1 and CDR2 sequences are SNHLY and FYNNEI. The CDR3 runs 16 residues. The V and J ends lost 6 bases and 6 bases, in that order; junction bases with no gene match: 9. The CDR3 DNA is TGTGCCAGCAGATCGTCCGGGACAGGGTGTAATTCACCCCTCCACTTT. It is translated as CASRSSGTGCNSPLHF.

The chain recombines TRBV2 with TRBJ2-1; 9 bases are shared with TRBD2. CDR1 is SNHLY and CDR2 is FYNNEI in the germline V gene. The CDR3 extends over 15 amino acids. The V segment lost 1 base and the J segment 9 bases; nucleotides outside the gene matches: 7. DNA of the CDR3: TGTGCCAGCAGTGAAGGCGGGGGGGCCTTCGGTGAGCAGTTCTTC. It specifies CASSEGGGAFGEQFF. Looking up the rest from reference TRBV2 and TRBJ2-1 gives the full variable domain: EPEVTQTPSHQVTQMGQEVILRCVPISNHLYFYWYRQILGQKVEFLVSFYNNEISEKSEIFDDQFSVERPDGSNFTLKIRSTKLEDSAMYFCASSEGGGAFGEQFFGPGTRLTVL.

This clonotype was seen more than once but under ten times. The chain has TRBV2 and TRBJ1-1; TRBD1 is a possible D gene (5 bases). Trimming took off 7 bases at V and 7 bases at J, with 16 bases between the two ends. Germline CDR1 SNHLY, CDR2 FYNNEI. The CDR3 consists of 13 residues. The DNA for the CDR3 is TGTGCCAGCACGGGGGAGTGGTTAAGTGAAGCTTTCTTT. Translation: CASTGEWLSEAFF.

With respect to this clonotype: Germline and junction disagree at one end, which may indicate a read error. V and J are TRBV6-1 and TRBJ2-2, with 12 bases that match TRBD2. CDR3 size: 15 residues. Germline lookup yields CDR1 MNHNS and CDR2 SASEGT. CDR3 region: CASTLAGGPSGELLF. Written as DNA, the CDR3 is TGTGCCAGCACTCTAGCGGGGGGGCCTTCCGGGGAGCTGCTTTTT.

The genes are TRBV30 and TRBJ2-5, with 8 nucleotides matching TRBD2. V shed 3 bases, J shed 4 bases, and the junction held 10 bases outside the gene matches. The CDR3 has 15 residues. Germline V gene lookup returns CDR1 GTSNPN and CDR2 SVGIG (reference sequence). The CDR3 reads CAWRTGGLVGETQYF. CDR3 sequence (DNA): TGTGCCTGGAGAACGGGGGGACTAGTGGGAGAGACCCAGTACTTC.